This TCR beta chain was recorded in a study of blood T cells in healthy people across ages. The CDR3 length is 14 residues. CDR1 is SGHDT, CDR2 YYEEEE, per germline. V was clipped by 0 bases and J by 7 bases, with 14 bases between them. This clonotype has only a few counts. A second PCR, run for about 6 to 11 cycles, used a sample-barcoded 5' primer plus a J-beta primer mix. MiXCR was run by TCRdb on the 5' RACE reads, yielding one entry per CDR3 protein. The sample records around 710,000 distinct CDR3 sequences, approximately 39% being singletons. V and J are TRBV5-6 and TRBJ2-7; D is perhaps TRBD2 (7 bases). The clonotype comes from an older woman in good health. Sequencing was done on a sample of blood. The CDR3 here is CASSLGGGDNEQYF. CDR3 DNA: TGTGCCAGCAGCTTGGGGGGAGGGGACAATGAGCAGTACTTC.